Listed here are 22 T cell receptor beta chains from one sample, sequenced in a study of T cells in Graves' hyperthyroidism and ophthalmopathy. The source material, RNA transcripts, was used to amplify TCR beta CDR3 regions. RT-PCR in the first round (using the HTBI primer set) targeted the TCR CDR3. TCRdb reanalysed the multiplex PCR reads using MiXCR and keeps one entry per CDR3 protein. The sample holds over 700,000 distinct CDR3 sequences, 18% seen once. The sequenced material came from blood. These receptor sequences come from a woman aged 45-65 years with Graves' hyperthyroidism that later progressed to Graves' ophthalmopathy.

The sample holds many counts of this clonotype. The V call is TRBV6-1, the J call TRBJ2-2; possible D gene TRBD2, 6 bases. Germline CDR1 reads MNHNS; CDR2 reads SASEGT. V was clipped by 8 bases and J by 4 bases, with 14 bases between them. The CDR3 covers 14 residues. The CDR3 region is CASRGTSTTGELFF. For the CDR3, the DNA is TGTGCCAGCCGAGGGACTTCGACCACCGGGGAGCTGTTTTTT.

Here the CDR3 reads CASSHDRGGLSYNEQFF. In nucleotides, the CDR3 is TGTGCCAGCAGCCACGACAGGGGTGGCCTCTCCTACAATGAGCAGTTCTTC. The chain recombines TRBV6-2 or TRBV6-3 with TRBJ2-1; 8 bases are shared with TRBD1. Germline lookup yields CDR1 MNHEY and CDR2 SVGEGT. This CDR3 is 17 amino acids long. Trimming at V came to 6 bases and at J to 0 bases, leaving 10 bases not matched to a gene.

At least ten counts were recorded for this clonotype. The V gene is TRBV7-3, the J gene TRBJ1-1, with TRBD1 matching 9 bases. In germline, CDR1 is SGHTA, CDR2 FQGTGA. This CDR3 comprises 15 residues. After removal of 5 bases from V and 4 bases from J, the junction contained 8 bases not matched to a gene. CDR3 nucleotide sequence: TGTGCCAGCAGCACACAGGGGGCTCGAGGCACTGAAGCTTTCTTT. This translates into CASSTQGARGTEAFF. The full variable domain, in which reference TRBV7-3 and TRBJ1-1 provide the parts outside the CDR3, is GAGVSQTPSNKVTEKGKYVELRCDPISGHTALYWYRQSLGQGPEFLIYFQGTGAADDSGLPNDRFFAVRPEGSVSTLKIQRTERGDSAVYLCASSTQGARGTEAFFGQGTRLTVV.

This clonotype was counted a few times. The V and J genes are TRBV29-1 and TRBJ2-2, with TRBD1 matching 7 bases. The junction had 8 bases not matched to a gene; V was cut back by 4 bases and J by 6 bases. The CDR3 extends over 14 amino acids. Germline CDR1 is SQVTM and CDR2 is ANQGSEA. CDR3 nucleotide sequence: TGCAGCGTTGCTAGGGGGCGCCGGGCCGGGGAGCTGTTTTTT. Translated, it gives CSVARGRRAGELFF.

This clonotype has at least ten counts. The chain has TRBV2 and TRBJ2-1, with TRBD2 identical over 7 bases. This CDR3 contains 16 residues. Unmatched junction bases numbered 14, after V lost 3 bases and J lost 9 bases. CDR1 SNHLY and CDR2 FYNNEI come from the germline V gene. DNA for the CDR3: TGTGCCAGCAGTGACTATAGCGGGCGGACGAGGGCTGAGCAGTTCTTC. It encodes CASSDYSGRTRAEQFF.

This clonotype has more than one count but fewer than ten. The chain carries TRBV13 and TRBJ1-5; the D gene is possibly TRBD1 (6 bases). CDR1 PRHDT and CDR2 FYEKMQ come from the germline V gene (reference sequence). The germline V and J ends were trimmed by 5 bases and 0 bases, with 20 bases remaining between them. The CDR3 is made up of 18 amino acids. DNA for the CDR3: TGTGCCAGCAGCCCCAATGTACCGGACAGCTATAGCAATCAGCCCCAGCATTTT. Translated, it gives CASSPNVPDSYSNQPQHF.

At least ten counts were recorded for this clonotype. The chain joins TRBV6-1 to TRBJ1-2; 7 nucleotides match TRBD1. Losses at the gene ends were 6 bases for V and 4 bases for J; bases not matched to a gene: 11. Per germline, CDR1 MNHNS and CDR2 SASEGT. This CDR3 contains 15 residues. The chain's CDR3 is CASSQLGGAGYGYTF. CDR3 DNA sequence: TGTGCCAGCAGCCAATTAGGGGGCGCCGGCTATGGCTACACCTTC.

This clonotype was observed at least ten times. In nucleotides, the CDR3 is TGTGCCAGCAGCTGGACAGTTCCCGCCCAAGCTTTCTTT. As protein: CASSWTVPAQAFF. The rearrangement joins TRBV13 to TRBJ1-1; maybe TRBD1 (6 bases). The V gene's germline CDR1 is PRHDT and CDR2 FYEKMQ (reference sequence). V was shortened by 4 bases and J by 9 bases, with 15 bases between the two germline ends. The CDR3 is made up of 13 amino acids.

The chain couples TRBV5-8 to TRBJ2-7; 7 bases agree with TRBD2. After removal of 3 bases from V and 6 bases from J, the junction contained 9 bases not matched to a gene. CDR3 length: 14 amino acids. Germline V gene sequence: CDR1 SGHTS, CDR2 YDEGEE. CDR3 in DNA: TGTGCCAGCAGCTCGGCACTAGCGTACTCCGAGCAGTACTTC. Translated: CASSSALAYSEQYF. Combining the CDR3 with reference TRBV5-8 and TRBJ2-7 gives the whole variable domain EAGVTQSPTHLIKTRGQQATLRCSPISGHTSVYWYQQALGLGLQFLLWYDEGEERNRGNFPPRFSGRQFPNYSSELNVNALELEDSALYLCASSSALAYSEQYFGPGTRLTVT.

The CDR3 protein is CSVEDRIAGAYNEQFF. In DNA, the CDR3 is TGCAGCGTTGAAGATAGGATAGCGGGGGCGTACAATGAGCAGTTCTTC. The chain couples TRBV29-1 to TRBJ2-1; 9 nucleotides agree with TRBD2. The germline gives CDR1 SQVTM, CDR2 ANQGSEA. J was trimmed by 4 bases and V by 0 bases; bases with no gene match: 7. This CDR3 spans 16 amino acids.

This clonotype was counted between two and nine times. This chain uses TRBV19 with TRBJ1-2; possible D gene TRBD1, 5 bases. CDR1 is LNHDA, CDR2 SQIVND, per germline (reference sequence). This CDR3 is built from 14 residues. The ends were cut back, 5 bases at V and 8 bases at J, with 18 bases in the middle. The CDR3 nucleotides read TGTGCCAGTAGTCCCCGGGACCGTCAGAGGGGCTACACCTTC. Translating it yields CASSPRDRQRGYTF.

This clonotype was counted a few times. This CDR3 is CASSLVGARIQYF. CDR3 sequence (DNA): TGTGCCAGCAGTTTAGTTGGGGCTCGCATTCAGTACTTC. The genes are TRBV12-3 or TRBV12-4 and TRBJ2-4; tentatively, D is TRBD1 (5 bases). The CDR3 runs 13 residues. Trimming shortened V by 1 base and J by 9 bases, and 10 bases separated the two germline ends.

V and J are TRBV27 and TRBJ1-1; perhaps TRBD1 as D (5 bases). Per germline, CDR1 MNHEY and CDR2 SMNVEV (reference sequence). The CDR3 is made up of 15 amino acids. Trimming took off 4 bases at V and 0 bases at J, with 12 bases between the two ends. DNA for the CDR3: TGTGCCAGCAGTTCTCCGGGACCTATGAACACTGAAGCTTTCTTT. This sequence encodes CASSSPGPMNTEAFF.

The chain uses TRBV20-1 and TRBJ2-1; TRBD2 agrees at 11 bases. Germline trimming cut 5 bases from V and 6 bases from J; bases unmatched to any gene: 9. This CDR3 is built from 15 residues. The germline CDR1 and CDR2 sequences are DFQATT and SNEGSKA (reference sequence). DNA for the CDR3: TGCAGTGCTCTTCATAGCGGGGGGGCCGTCAATGAGCAGTTCTTC. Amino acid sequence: CSALHSGGAVNEQFF.

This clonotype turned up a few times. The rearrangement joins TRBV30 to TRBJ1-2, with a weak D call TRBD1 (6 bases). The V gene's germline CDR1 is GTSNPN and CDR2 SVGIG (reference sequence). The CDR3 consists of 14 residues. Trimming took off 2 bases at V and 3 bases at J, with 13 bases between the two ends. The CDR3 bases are TGTGCCTGGAGTACTGGCAGGGGTGACTATGGCTACACCTTC. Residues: CAWSTGRGDYGYTF.

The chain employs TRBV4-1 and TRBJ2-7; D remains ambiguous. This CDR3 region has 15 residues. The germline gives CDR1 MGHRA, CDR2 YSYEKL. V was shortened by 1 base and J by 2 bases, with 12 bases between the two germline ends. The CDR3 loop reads CASSQVSGVAYEQYF. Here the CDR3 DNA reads TGCGCCAGCAGCCAAGTTTCTGGGGTGGCCTACGAGCAGTACTTC.

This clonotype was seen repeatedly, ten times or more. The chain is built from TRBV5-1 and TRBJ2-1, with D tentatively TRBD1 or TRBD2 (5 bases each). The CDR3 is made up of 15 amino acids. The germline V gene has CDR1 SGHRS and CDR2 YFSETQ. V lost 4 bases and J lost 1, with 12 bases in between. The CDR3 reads CASSVRDGSYNEQFF. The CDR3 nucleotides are TGCGCCAGCAGCGTCCGGGACGGATCCTACAATGAGCAGTTCTTC. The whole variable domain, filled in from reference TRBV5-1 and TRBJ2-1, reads KAGVTQTPRYLIKTRGQQVTLSCSPISGHRSVSWYQQTPGQGLQFLFEYFSETQRNKGNFPGRFSGRQFSNSRSEMNVSTLELGDSALYLCASSVRDGSYNEQFFGPGTRLTVL.

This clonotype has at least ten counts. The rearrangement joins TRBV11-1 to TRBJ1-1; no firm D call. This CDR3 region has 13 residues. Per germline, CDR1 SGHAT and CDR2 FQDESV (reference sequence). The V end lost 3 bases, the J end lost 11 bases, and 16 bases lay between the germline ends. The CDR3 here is CASSLRASTRAFF. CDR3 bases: TGTGCCAGCAGCTTGAGGGCCAGTACTAGGGCTTTCTTT.

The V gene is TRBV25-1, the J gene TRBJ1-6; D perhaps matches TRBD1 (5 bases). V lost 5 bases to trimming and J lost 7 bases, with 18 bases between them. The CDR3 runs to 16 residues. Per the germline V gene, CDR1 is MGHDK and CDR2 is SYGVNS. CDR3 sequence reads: CASSKGDIGVNSPLHF. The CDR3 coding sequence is TGTGCCAGCAGTAAGGGCGATATAGGGGTGAATTCACCCCTCCACTTT.

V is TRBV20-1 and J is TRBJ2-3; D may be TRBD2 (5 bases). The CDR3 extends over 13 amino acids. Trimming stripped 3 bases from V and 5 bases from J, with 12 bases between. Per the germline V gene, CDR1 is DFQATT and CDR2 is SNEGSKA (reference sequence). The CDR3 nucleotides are TGCAGTGCTAGCCCAGGAGGTAAAGATACGCAGTATTTT. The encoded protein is CSASPGGKDTQYF.

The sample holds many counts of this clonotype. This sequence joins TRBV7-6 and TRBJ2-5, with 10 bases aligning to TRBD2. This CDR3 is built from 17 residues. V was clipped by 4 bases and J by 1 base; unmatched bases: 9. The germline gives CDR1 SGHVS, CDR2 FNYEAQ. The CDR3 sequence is CASSSGASGGLQETQYF. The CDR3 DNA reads TGTGCCAGCAGCTCAGGGGCTAGCGGGGGACTCCAAGAGACCCAGTACTTC.

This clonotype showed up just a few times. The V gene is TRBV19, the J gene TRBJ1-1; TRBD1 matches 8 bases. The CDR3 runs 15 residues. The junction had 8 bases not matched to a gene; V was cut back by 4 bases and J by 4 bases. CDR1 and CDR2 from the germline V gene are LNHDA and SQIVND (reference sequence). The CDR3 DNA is TGTGCCAGTAGTAGATACCGGGACAGGAGCACTGAAGCTTTCTTT. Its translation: CASSRYRDRSTEAFF.